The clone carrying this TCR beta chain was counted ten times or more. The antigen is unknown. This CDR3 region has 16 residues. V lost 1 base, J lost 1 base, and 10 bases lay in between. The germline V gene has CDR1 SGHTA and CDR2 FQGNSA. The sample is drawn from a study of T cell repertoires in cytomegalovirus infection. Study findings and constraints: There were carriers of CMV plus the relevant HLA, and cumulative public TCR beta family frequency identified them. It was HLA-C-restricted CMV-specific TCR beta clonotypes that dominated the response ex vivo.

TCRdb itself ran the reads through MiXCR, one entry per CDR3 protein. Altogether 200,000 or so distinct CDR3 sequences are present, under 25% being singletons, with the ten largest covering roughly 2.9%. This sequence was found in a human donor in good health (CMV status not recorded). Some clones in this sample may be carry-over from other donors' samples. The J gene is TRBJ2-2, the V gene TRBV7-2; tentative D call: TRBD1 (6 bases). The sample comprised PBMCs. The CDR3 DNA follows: TGTGCCAGCAGCTTAGGGGCCAGGGGGAACACCGGGGAGCTGTTTTTT. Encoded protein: CASSLGARGNTGELFF.